This T cell receptor beta chain was sequenced for a study of cytomegalovirus exposure and HLA in healthy donors. Use of 60 Vbeta and 13 Jbeta primers characterized the PCR. Sequencing used immunoSEQ multiplex PCR; TCRdb keeps in-frame clones, though not all of them. Of about 220,000 clones listed, approximately 68% are singletons. Per the germline V gene, CDR1 is WSHSY and CDR2 is SAAADI. This CDR3 is 16 amino acids long. Unmatched junction bases numbered 10, after V lost 7 bases and J lost 3 bases. A remark on this clone: Its antigen is currently unknown.

Study-level results: Later analysis associated a missense DCLRE1C variant with TCR beta V- and J-gene trimming. With further analysis later on, most CMV-associated TCR beta chains appeared HLA-restricted.

The chain uses TRBV10-2 and TRBJ2-5; 11 positions match TRBD2. Source material: PBMCs. This receptor was obtained from a woman aged 30 to 39 in good health and CMV-seronegative. Here the CDR3 DNA reads TGCGCCAGCAAGGGGACCCTAGCGGGAGGCGAAGAGACCCAGTACTTC. Its protein product is CASKGTLAGGEETQYF.